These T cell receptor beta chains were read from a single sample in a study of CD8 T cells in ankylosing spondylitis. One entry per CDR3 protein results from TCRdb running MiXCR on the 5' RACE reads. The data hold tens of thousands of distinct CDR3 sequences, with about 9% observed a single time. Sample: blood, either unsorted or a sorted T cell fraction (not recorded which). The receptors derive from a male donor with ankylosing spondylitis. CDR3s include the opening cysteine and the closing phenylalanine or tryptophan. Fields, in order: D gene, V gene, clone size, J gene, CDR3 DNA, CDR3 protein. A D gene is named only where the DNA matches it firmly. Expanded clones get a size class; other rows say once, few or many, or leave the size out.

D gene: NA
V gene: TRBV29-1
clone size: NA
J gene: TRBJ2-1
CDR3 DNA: TGCAGTTTTAAACAGCTTCTACACAATGAGCAGTTCTTC
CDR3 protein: CSFKQLLHNEQFF

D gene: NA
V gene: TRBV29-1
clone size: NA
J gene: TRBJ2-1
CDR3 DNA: TGCAGCGTTCTTCCGCCGGGGAGCTCCTACAATGAGCAGTTCTTC
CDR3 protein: CSVLPPGSSYNEQFF

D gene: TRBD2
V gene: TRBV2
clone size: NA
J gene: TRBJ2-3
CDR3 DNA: TGTGCCAGCAGCAATACTACCCTAGCGGAGGGGCCAGATACGCAGTATTTT
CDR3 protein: CASSNTTLAEGPDTQYF

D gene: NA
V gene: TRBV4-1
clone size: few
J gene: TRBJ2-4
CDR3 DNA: TGCGCCAGCAGCCCCAATCAGAACATTCAGTACTTC
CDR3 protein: CASSPNQNIQYF

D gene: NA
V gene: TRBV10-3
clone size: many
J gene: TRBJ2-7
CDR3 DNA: TGTGCCATCAGTGCCGAAGGCGGGACCTCCTACGAGCAGTACTTC
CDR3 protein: CAISAEGGTSYEQYF

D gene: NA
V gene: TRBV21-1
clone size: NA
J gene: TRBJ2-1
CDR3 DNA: TGTGCCAGCAGCAATGGGCCCAAATCCGGGACTAGCGCCGGTGAGCAGTTCTTC
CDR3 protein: CASSNGPKSGTSAGEQFF

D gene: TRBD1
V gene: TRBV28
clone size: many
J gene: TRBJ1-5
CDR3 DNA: TGTGCCACCGAACGACAGGGTAGCAATCAGCCCCAGCATTTT
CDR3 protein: CATERQGSNQPQHF

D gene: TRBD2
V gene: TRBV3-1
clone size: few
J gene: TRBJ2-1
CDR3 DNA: TGTGCCAGCAGCCAAGACCCCGGGACTAGCCCGCAGTTCTTC
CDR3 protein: CASSQDPGTSPQFF

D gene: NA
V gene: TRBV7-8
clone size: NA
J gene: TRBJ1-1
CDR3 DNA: TGTGCCAGCGCGGAGGAGGCTCTGAACACTGAAGCTTTCTTT
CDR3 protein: CASAEEALNTEAFF

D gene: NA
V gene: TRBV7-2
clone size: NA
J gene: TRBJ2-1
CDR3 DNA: TGTGCCAGCCTTATACTGGCTCCTCCCTCGTGGAATGAGCAGTTCTTC
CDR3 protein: CASLILAPPSWNEQFF

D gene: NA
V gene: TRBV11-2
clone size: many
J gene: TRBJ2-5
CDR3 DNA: TGTGCCAGCAGCCCTAGGCTGCAGGGTCAAGAGACCCAGTACTTC
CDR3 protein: CASSPRLQGQETQYF

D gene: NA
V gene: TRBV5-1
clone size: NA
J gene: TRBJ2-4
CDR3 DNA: TGCGCCAGCAGCTTGGTAGGCAGGGGAGGGGACATTCAGTACTTC
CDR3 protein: CASSLVGRGGDIQYF

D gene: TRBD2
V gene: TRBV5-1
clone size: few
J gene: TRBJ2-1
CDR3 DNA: TGCGCCAGCAAGTGGGTAGCGGGAGGGGGTGAGCAGTTCTTC
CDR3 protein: CASKWVAGGGEQFF

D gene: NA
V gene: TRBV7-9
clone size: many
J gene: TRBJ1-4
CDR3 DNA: TGTGCCAGCAGCGAAGGACGTCCTGAAAAACTGTTTTTT
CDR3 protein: CASSEGRPEKLFF

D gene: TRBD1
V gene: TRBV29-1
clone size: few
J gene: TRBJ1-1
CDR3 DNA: TGCAGCGTTTCAGGGGGGACCACTGAAGCTTTCTTT
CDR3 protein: CSVSGGTTEAFF

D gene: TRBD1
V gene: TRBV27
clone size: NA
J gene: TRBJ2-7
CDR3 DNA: TGTGCCAGCAGTTTATGGGGACAGGGTCACCACGAGCAGTACTTC
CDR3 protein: CASSLWGQGHHEQYF

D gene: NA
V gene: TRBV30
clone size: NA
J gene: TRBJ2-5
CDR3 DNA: TGTGCCTGGAGTGAGGAGGAGACCCAGTACTTC
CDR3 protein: CAWSEEETQYF

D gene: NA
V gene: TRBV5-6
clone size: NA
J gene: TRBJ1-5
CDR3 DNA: TGTGCCAGCAGCTTGTCTTTTCAGGGGTATGGGCCGCCCCAGCATTTT
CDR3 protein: CASSLSFQGYGPPQHF

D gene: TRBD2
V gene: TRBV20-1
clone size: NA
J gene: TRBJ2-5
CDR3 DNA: TGCAGTGCCAGAGGGTCGACTAGCGGGAGGGCCTTGTTAGAGACCCAGTACTTC
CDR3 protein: CSARGSTSGRALLETQYF

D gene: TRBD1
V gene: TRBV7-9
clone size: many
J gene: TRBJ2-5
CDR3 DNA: TGTGCCAGCAGCTCCGACAGGGGAGGAGAGACCCAGTACTTC
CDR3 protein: CASSSDRGGETQYF

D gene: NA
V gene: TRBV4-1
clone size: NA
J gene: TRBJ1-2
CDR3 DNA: TGCGCCAGCAGCCAAGATATGGGAACAGGGAACCACTATGGCTACACCTTC
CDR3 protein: CASSQDMGTGNHYGYTF

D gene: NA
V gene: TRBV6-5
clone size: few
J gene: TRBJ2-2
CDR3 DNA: TGTGCCAGCAGTTACGTGGCGGGACGGACCGGGGAGCTGTTTTTT
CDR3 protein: CASSYVAGRTGELFF

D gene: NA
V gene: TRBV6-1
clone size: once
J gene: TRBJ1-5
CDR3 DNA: TGTGCTAGCAGTCGGCAACCTAGCAATCAGCCCCAGCATTTT
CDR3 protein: CASSRQPSNQPQHF

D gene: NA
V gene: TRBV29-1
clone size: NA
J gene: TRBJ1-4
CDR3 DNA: TGCAGCGTTCCGGTACAGGAAAAACTGTTTTTT
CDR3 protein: CSVPVQEKLFF

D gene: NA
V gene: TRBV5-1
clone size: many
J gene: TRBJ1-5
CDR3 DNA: TGCGCCAGCAGCTGGGGGGACTCCGGTCAGCCCCAGCATTTT
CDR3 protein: CASSWGDSGQPQHF

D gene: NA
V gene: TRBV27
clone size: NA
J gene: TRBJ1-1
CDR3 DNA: TGTGCCAGCATGGAAGGGTCTTGGAACACTGAAGCTTTCTTT
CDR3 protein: CASMEGSWNTEAFF

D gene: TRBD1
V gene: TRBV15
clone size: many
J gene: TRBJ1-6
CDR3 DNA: TGTGCCACCAGCGGAGGGACAGGGGATAATTCACCCCTCCACTTT
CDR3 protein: CATSGGTGDNSPLHF

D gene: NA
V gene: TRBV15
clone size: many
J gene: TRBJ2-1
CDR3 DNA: TGTGCCACCACTGACTCCCTAGGGGCCTACAATGAGCAGTTCTTC
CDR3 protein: CATTDSLGAYNEQFF

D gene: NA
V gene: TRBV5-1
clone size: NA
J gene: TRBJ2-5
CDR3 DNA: TGCGCCAGCAGCTTAAGGCAGTACCAAGAGACCCAGTACTTC
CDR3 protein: CASSLRQYQETQYF

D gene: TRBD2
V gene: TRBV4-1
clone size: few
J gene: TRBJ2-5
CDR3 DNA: TGCGCCAGCAGACCCAACGTGGCGGGAGGACGAGAGACCCAGTACTTC
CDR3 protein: CASRPNVAGGRETQYF

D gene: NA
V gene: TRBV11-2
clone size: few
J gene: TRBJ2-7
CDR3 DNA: TGTGCCAGCAGCTTTGGGTCAGGAAACGAGCAGTACTTC
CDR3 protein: CASSFGSGNEQYF

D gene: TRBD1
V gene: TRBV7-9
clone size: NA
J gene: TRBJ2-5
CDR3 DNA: TGTGCCAGCAGCCGGACAGGGCAAGAGACCCAGTACTTC
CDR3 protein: CASSRTGQETQYF

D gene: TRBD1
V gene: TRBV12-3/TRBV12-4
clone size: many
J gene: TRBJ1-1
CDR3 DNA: TGTGCCAGCAGCGGATCACCCGGGACAGGGGTTCTGGCTGAAGCTTTCTTT
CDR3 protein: CASSGSPGTGVLAEAFF

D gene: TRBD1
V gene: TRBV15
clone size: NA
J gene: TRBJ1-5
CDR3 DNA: TGTGCCACCACGACAGGGTACAATCAGCCCCAGCATTTT
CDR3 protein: CATTTGYNQPQHF

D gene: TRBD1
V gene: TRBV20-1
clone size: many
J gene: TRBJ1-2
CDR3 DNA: TGCAGTGCTTGGGACAGGGAGCATTGGGGCTACACCTTC
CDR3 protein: CSAWDREHWGYTF

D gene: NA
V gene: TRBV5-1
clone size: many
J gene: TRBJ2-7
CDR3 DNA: TGCGCCAGCAGCCCCACAGGGATAGAAACCTACGAGCAGTACTTC
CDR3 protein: CASSPTGIETYEQYF

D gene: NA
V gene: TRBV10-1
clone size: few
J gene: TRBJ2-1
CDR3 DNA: TGCGCCAGCAGTGAGTCATACAGAGGCAATGAGCAGTTCTTC
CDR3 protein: CASSESYRGNEQFF

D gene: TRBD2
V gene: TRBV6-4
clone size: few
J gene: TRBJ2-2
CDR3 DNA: TGTGCCAGCAGTATTAGCGGGAGAACCGGGGAGCTGTTTTTT
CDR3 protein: CASSISGRTGELFF

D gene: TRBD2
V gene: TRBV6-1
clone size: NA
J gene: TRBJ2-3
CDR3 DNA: TGTGCCAGCAGTCTAGCGGGAGGCATAAGCACAGATACGCAGTATTTT
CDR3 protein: CASSLAGGISTDTQYF

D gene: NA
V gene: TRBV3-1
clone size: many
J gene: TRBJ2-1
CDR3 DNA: TGTGCCAGCAGCCTTGGAAGAGAATCCTACAATGAGCAGTTCTTC
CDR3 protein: CASSLGRESYNEQFF

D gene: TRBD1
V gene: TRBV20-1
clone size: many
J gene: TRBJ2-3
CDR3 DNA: TGCAGTGCTAGAGGAGACAGGGGGCGCACAGATACGCAGTATTTT
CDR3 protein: CSARGDRGRTDTQYF

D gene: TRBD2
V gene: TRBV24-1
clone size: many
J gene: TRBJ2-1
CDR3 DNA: TGTGCCACCAGTGATTCGCAGACTAGCGGGAGGACCTACAATGAGCAGTTCTTC
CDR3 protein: CATSDSQTSGRTYNEQFF

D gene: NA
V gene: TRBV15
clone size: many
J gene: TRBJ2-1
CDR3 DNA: TGTGCCACCAGCAGAGCGGACTCATCTTACAATGAGCAGTTCTTC
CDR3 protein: CATSRADSSYNEQFF

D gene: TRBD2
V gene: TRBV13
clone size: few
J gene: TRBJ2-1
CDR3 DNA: TGTGCCAGCAGCACCCGGACTAGCGGGATGGGTGAGCAGTTCTTC
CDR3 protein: CASSTRTSGMGEQFF

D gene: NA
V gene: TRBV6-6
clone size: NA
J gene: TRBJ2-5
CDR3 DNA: TGTGCCAGCGCCCGACTATACCAAGAGACCCAGTACTTC
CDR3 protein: CASARLYQETQYF

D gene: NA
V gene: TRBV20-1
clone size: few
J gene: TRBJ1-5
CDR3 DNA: TGCAGTGCTAACCCGTCAGGGGATAGCAATCAGCCCCAGCATTTT
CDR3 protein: CSANPSGDSNQPQHF

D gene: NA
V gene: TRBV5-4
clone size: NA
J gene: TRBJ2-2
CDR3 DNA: TGTGCCAGCAGCTTCGACACGTCCGGGGAGCTGTTTTTT
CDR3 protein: CASSFDTSGELFF

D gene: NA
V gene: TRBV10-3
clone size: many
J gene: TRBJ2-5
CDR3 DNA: TGTGCCATCAGTGAGCGGGACTCCTCTAGAGAGACCCAGTACTTC
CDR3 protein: CAISERDSSRETQYF

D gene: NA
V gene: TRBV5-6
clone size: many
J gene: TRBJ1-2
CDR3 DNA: TGTGCCAGCAGCTTAGGGGGGAACTATGGCTACACCTTC
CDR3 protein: CASSLGGNYGYTF

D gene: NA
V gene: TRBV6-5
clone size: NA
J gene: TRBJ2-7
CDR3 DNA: TGTGCCAGCCTAGTGGGGCAGTACTTC
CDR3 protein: CASLVGQYF

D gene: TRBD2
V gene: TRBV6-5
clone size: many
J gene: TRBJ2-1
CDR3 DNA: TGTGCCAGCAGTTTCCGGGAGGGCCGGGGCTCCTACAATGAGCAGTTCTTC
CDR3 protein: CASSFREGRGSYNEQFF

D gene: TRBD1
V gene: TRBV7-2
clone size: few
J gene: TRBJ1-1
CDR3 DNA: TGTGCCAGCAGGTTCCGGGACAGGGCTTCTGGGAACACTGAAGCTTTCTTT
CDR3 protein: CASRFRDRASGNTEAFF

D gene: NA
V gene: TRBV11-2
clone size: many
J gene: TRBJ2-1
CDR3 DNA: TGTGCCAGCAGCCCCCCCCAGGGGAGGAATGAGCAGTTCTTC
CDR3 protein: CASSPPQGRNEQFF

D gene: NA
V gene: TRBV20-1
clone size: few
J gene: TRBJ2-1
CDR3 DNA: TGCAGTGCTAGTTCTTCTAGGTATCCAACTAGCTCCTACAATGAGCAGTTCTTC
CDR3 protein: CSASSSRYPTSSYNEQFF